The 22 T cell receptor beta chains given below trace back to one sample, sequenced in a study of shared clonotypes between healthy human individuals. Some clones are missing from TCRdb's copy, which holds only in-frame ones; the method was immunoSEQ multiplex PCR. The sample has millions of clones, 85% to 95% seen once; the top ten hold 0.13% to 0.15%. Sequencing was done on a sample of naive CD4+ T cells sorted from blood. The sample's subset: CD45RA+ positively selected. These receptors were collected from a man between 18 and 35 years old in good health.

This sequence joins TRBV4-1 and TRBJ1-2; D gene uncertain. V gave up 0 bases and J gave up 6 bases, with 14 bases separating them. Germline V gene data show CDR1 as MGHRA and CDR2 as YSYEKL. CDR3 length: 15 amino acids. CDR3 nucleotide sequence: TGCGCCAGCAGCCAAGACTACGTGGGATCGAATGGCTACACCTTC. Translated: CASSQDYVGSNGYTF.

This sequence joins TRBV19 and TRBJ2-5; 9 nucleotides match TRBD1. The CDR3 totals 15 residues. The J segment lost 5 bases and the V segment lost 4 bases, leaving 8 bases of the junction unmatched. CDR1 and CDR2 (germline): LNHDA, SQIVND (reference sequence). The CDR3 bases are TGTGCCAGTAGTACGGGACAGGGAGGAGGGGAGACCCAGTACTTC. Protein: CASSTGQGGGETQYF.

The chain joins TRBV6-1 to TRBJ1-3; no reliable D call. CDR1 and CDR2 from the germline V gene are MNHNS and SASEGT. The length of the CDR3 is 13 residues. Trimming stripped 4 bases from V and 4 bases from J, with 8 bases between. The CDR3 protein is CASSVIGGNTIYF. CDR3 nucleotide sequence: TGTGCCAGCAGTGTGATTGGCGGAAACACCATATATTTT.

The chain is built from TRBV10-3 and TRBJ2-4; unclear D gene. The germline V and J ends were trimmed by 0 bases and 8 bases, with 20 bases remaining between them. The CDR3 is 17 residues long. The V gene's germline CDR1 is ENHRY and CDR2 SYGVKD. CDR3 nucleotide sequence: TGTGCCATCAGTGAGTCGAGAAGGGTTGTGGCTGAGGACATTCAGTACTTC. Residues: CAISESRRVVAEDIQYF.

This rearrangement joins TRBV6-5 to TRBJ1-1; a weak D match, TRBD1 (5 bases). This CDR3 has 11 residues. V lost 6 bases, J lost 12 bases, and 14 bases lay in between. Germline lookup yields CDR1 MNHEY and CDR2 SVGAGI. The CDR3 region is CASRPCQGSFF. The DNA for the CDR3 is TGTGCCAGCAGACCTTGCCAGGGATCTTTCTTT.

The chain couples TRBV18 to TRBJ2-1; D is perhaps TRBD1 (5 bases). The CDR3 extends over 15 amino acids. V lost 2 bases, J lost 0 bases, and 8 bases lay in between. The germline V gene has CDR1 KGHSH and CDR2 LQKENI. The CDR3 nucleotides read TGTGCCAGCTCACCAGGGGCTATCTCCTACAATGAGCAGTTCTTC. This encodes CASSPGAISYNEQFF. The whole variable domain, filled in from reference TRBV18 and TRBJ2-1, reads NAGVMQNPRHLVRRRGQEARLRCSPMKGHSHVYWYRQLPEEGLKFMVYLQKENIIDESGMPKERFSAEFPKEGPSILRIQQVVRGDSAAYFCASSPGAISYNEQFFGPGTRLTVL.

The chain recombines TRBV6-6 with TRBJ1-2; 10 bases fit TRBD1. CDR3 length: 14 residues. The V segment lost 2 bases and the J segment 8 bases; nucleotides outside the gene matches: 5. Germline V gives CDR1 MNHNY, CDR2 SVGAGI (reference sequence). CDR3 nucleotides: TGTGCCAGCAGTTACGACAGGGGGCGCGAGGGCTACACCTTC. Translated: CASSYDRGREGYTF.

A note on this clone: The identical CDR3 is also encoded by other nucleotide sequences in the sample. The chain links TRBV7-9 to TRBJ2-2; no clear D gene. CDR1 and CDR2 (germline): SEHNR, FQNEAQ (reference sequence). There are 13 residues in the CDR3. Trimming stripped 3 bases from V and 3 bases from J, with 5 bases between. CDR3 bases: TGTGCCAGCAGCTTGCTTTACACCGGGGAGCTGTTTTTT. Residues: CASSLLYTGELFF.

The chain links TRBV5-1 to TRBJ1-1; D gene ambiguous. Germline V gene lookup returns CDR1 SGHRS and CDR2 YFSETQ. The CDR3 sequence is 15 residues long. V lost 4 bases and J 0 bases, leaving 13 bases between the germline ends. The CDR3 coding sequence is TGCGCCAGCAGCCTACAGCCTTTCATGAACACTGAAGCTTTCTTT. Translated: CASSLQPFMNTEAFF.

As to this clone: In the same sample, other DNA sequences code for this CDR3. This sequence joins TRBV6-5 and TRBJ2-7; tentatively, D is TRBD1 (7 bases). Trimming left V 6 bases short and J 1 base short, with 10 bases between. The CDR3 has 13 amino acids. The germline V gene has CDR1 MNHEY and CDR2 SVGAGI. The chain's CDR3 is CASRSGGSYEQYF. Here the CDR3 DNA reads TGTGCCAGCAGGTCAGGGGGGTCCTACGAGCAGTACTTC.

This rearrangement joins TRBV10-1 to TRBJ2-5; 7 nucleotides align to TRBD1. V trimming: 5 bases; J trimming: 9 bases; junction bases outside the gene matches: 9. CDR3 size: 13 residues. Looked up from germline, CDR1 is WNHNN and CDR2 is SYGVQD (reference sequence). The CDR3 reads CASSWDRKSPQYF. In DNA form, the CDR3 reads TGCGCCAGCAGTTGGGACAGAAAGAGTCCCCAGTACTTC.

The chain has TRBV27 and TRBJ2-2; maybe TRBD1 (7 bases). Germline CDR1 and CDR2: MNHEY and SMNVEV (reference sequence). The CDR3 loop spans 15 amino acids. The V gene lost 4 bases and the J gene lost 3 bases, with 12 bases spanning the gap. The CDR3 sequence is CASSWQGEDTGELFF. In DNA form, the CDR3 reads TGTGCCAGCAGTTGGCAGGGGGAGGACACCGGGGAGCTGTTTTTT.

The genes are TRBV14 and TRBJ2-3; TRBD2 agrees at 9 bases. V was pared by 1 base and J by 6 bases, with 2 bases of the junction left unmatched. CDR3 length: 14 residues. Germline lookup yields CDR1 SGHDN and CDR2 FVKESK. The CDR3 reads CASSQGGGADTQYF. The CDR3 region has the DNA TGTGCCAGCAGCCAAGGCGGGGGGGCGGATACGCAGTATTTT.

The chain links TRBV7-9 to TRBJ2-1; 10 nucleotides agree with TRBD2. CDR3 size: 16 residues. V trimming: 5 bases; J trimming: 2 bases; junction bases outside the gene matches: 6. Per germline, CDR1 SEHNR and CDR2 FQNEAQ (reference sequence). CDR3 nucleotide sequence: TGTGCCAGCAGCAACCTAGCGGGAGTTACCTACAATGAGCAGTTCTTC. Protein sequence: CASSNLAGVTYNEQFF.

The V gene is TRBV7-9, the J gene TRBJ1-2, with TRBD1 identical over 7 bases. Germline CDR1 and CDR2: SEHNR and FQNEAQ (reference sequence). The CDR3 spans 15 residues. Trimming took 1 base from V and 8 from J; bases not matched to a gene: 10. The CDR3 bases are TGTGCCAGCAGCTTAGTTGAGGGACAGTCTATGGGCTACACCTTC. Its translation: CASSLVEGQSMGYTF.

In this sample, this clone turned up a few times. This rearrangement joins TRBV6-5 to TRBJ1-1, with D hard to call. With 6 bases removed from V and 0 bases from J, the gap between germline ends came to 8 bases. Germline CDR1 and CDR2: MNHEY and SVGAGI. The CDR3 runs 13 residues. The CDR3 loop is CASRKTVNTEAFF. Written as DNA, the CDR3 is TGTGCCAGCAGGAAGACCGTGAACACTGAAGCTTTCTTT.

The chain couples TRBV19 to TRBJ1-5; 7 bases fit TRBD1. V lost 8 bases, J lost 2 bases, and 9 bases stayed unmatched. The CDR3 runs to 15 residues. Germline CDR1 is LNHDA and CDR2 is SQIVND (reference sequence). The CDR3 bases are TGTGCCAGTCAAATCCAGGGGGGTGGCAATCAGCCCCAGCATTTT. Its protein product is CASQIQGGGNQPQHF.

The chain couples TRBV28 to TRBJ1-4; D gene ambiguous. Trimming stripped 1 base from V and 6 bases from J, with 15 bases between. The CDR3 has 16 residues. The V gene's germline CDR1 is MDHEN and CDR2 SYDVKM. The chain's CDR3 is CASSLSHRGRDEKLFF. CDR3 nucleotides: TGTGCCAGCAGTTTATCCCACAGAGGGCGGGATGAAAAACTGTTTTTT. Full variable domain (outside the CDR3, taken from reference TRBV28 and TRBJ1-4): DVKVTQSSRYLVKRTGEKVFLECVQDMDHENMFWYRQDPGLGLRLIYFSYDVKMKEKGDIPEGYSVSREKKERFSLILESASTNQTSMYLCASSLSHRGRDEKLFFGSGTQLSVL.

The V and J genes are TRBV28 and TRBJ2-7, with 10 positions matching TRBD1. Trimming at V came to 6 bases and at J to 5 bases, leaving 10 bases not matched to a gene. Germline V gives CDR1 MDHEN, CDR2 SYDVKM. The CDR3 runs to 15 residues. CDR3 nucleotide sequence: TGTGCCAGCAGCACACCCGGGACAGGGGTAAACGAGCAGTACTTC. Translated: CASSTPGTGVNEQYF.

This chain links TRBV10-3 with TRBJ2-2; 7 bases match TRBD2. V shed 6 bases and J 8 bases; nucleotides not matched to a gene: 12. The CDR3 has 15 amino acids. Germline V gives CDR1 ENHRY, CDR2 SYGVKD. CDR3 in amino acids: CAISVVWPAGGELFF. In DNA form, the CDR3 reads TGTGCCATCAGCGTCGTCTGGCCAGCGGGGGGGGAGCTGTTTTTT.

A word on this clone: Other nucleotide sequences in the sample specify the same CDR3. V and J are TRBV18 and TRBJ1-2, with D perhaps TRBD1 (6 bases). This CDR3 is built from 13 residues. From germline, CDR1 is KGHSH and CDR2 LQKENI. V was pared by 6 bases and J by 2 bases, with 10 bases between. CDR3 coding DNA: TGTGCCAGCTCCCCGGACAGCAACTATGGCTACACCTTC. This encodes CASSPDSNYGYTF.

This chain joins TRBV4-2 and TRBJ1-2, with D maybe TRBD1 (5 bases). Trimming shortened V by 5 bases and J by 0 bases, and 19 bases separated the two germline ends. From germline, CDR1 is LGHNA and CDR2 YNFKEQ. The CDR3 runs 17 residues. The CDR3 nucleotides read TGTGCCAGCAGCTTGGGGCCCCCCGGCTATTCTAACTATGGCTACACCTTC. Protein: CASSLGPPGYSNYGYTF.